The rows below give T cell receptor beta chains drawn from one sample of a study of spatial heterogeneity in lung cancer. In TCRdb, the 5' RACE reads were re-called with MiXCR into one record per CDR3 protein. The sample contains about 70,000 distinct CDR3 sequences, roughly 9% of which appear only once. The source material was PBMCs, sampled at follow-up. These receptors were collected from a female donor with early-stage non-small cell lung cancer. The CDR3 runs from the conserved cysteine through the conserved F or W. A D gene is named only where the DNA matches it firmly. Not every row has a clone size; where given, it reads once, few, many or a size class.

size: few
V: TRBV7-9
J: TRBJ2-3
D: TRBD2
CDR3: CATSVLAGITDTQYF
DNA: TGTGCCACCAGTGTCCTAGCGGGGATCACAGATACGCAGTATTTT

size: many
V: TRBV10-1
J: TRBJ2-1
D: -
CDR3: CASSEGGTLREQFF
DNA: TGCGCCAGCAGTGAGGGGGGCACCCTACGTGAGCAGTTCTTC

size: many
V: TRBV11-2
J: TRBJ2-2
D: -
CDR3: CASSLVQASGELFF
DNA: TGTGCCAGCAGCTTAGTGCAGGCTAGCGGGGAGCTGTTTTTT

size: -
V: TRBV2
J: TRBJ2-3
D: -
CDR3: CASSEVGSRTQYF
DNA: TGTGCCAGCAGTGAAGTCGGTAGCAGGACGCAGTATTTT

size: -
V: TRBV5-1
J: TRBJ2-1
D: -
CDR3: CASSADLSYNEQFF
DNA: TGCGCCAGCAGCGCGGACTTGAGCTACAATGAGCAGTTCTTC

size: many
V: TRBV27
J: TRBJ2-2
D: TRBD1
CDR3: CASSPDRGNGELFF
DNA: TGTGCCAGCAGTCCCGACAGGGGGAACGGGGAGCTGTTTTTT

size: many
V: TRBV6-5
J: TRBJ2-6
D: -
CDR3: CASSQSPGANVLTF
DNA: TGTGCCAGCAGCCAGAGCCCTGGGGCCAACGTCCTGACTTTC

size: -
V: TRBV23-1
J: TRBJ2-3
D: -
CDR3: CASSLGCEGDTQYF
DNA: TGCGCCAGCAGTTTGGGTTGCGAGGGAGATACGCAGTATTTT

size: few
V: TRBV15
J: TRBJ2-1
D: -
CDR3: CATSRDRGRDEQFF
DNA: TGTGCCACCAGCAGAGACAGGGGACGCGATGAGCAGTTCTTC

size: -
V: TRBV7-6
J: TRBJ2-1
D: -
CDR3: CASSGKGWAYNEQFF
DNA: TGTGCCAGCTCTGGGAAAGGGTGGGCCTACAATGAGCAGTTCTTC

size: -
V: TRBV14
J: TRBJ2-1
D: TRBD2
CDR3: CASSHQKGLAGIGEQFF
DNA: TGTGCCAGCAGCCACCAAAAGGGACTAGCGGGAATTGGTGAGCAGTTCTTC

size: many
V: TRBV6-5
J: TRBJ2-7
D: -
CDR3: CASKGNSYEQYF
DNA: TGTGCCAGCAAGGGGAACTCCTACGAGCAGTACTTC

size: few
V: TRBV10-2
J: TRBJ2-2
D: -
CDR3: CASGGRGYTGELFF
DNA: TGCGCCAGCGGGGGGCGGGGGTACACCGGGGAGCTGTTTTTT

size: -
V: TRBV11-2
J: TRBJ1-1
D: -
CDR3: CASSLDGRYEAFF
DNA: TGTGCCAGCAGCTTAGATGGGAGGTATGAAGCTTTCTTT

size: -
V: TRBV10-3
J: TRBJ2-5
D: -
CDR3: CAIRGDPRAQETQYF
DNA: TGTGCCATCAGAGGGGACCCTCGCGCTCAAGAGACCCAGTACTTC

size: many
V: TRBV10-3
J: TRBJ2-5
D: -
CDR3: CAINTEPQETQYF
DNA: TGTGCCATCAATACAGAGCCCCAAGAGACCCAGTACTTC

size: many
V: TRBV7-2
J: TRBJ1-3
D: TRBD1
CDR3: CASGVAGGGSGNTIYF
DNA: TGTGCCAGCGGGGTGGCAGGGGGAGGCTCTGGAAACACCATATATTTT

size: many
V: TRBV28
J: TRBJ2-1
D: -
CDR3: CASKRSGEAYNEQFF
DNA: TGTGCCAGCAAACGGAGCGGAGAGGCCTACAATGAGCAGTTCTTC

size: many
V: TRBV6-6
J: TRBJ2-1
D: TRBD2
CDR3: CASRSTSGSFNEQFF
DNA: TGTGCCAGCAGGTCGACTAGCGGGAGTTTTAATGAGCAGTTCTTC

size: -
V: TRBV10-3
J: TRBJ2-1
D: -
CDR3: CATRDRDGRYNEQFF
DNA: TGTGCCACCAGAGACCGGGACGGCCGCTACAATGAGCAGTTCTTC

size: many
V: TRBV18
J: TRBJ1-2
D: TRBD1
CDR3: CASSPEAGGLNYGYTF
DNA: TGTGCCAGCTCACCAGAAGCAGGGGGCTTAAACTATGGCTACACCTTC

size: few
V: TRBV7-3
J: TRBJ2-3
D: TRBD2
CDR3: CASSLSSGRPDTQYF
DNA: TGTGCCAGCAGCTTAAGTAGCGGGAGGCCAGATACGCAGTATTTT

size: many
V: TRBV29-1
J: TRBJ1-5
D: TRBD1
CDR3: CSARQGDQPQHF
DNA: TGCAGCGCCCGACAGGGGGATCAGCCCCAGCATTTT

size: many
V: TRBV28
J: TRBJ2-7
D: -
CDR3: CASSPGTGRSYEQYF
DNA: TGTGCCAGCAGTCCTGGCACAGGGAGGTCCTACGAGCAGTACTTC

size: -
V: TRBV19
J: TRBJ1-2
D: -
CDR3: CASSISGIRDDGYTF
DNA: TGTGCCAGTAGTATTTCTGGCATAAGAGACGATGGCTACACCTTC

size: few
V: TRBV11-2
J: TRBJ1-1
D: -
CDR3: CASSFGIFAFF
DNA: TGTGCCAGCAGCTTCGGGATTTTTGCTTTCTTT

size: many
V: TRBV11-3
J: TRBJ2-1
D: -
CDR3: CASSPGQSKGYNEQFF
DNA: TGTGCCAGCAGCCCTGGACAGTCAAAAGGTTACAATGAGCAGTTCTTC

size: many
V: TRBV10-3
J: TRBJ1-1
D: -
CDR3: CAISEMSRLAFF
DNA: TGTGCCATCAGTGAGATGTCCCGCTTGGCTTTCTTT

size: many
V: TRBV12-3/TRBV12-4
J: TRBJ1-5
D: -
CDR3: CASSPLGNQPQHF
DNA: TGTGCCAGCAGTCCCCTAGGGAACCAGCCCCAGCATTTT